A single TCR beta chain is shown here with its context. Its antigen remains unidentified. Clones were read by immunoSEQ multiplex PCR, and TCRdb kept only the in-frame ones, dropping some. The sample records 130,000 or so clones, roughly 84% being singletons. This specimen comes from a study of T cell responses to AZD1222 COVID-19 vaccine. Whole-study results and caveats: The sample set comprised mostly white British donors with more females, and clonal diversity was possibly underestimated.

Per germline, CDR1 SNHLY and CDR2 FYNNEI. The CDR3 runs 14 residues. With V trimmed by 6 bases and J by 7 bases, 7 bases remained unmatched. The TCR comes from an adult in good health. This sample comprised peripheral blood, obtained on day 0 of AZD1222 vaccination. V is TRBV2 and J is TRBJ2-7, with 12 bases fitting TRBD2. Here the CDR3 DNA reads TGTGCCAGCAGACGGACTAGCGGGACGAAAGAGCAGTACTTC. It codes for CASRRTSGTKEQYF.